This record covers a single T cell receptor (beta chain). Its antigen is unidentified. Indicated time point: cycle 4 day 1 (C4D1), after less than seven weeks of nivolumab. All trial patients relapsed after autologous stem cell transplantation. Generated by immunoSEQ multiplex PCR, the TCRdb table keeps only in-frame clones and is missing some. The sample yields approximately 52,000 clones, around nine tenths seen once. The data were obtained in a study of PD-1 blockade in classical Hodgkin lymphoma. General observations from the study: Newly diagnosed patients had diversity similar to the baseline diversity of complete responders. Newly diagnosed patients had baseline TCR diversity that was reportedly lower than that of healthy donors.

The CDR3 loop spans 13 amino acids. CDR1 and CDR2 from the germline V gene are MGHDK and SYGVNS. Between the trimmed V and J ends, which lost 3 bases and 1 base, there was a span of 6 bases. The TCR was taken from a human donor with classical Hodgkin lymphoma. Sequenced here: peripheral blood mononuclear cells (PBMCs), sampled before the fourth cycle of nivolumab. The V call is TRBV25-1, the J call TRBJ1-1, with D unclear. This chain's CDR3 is CASSDGANTEAFF. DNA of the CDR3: TGTGCCAGCAGTGATGGTGCGAACACTGAAGCTTTCTTT.